Listed below are T cell receptor beta chains from one sample, sequenced in a study of blood T cell repertoires in COVID-19. Assay: immunoSEQ multiplex PCR; the TCRdb copy retains only in-frame clones and omits some. The top ten clones hold 8.5% to 9.5% of a sample with about 250,000 clones, 85% of them seen once. Specimen: PBMCs or T cells enriched from blood (not recorded which). All receptors come from a woman aged 50 to 65 with acute COVID-19. Both conserved end residues are part of each CDR3. A D gene is named only where the DNA matches it firmly. For some rows the clone size is stated as once, few or many, or as a class when expanded; others skip it.

V gene	D gene	J gene	clone size	CDR3 DNA	CDR3 protein
TRBV10-3	.	TRBJ1-2	.	TGTGCCCCAAGCAGCCGGGAGGGGGAACATCCTAGCTATGGCTACACCTTC	CAPSSREGEHPSYGYTF
TRBV6-1	.	TRBJ2-7	.	TGTGCCAGCAATGAAGCCACCCGCGGTGACGAGCAGTACTTC	CASNEATRGDEQYF
TRBV5-5	.	TRBJ1-3	.	TGTGCCAGCAGCCTAACCGGGACACCTGGAAACACCATATATTTT	CASSLTGTPGNTIYF
TRBV3-1/TRBV3-2	.	TRBJ1-6	.	TGTGCCAGCAGCCCCAGCGATAATTCACCCCTCCACTTT	CASSPSDNSPLHF
TRBV9	.	TRBJ2-3	.	TGTGCCAGCAGCGTATCCGCATATCAGGGTTTGAGCACAGATACGCAGTATTTT	CASSVSAYQGLSTDTQYF
TRBV27	TRBD1	TRBJ1-6	.	TGTGCCAGCTCCACCCGGGACAGGGGTTCACCCCTCCACTTT	CASSTRDRGSPLHF
TRBV7-2	TRBD2	TRBJ2-1	once	TGTGCCAGCAGCTTAGCTGGGGCTAGCGGGAATGAGCAGTTCTTC	CASSLAGASGNEQFF
TRBV6-1	.	TRBJ2-7	.	TGTGCCAGCAGTGAAGTGTCTGGACACCCCACCGAGCAGTACTTC	CASSEVSGHPTEQYF
TRBV4-2	.	TRBJ1-4	.	TGTGCCAGCAGCCCCCCAATTGCAACTAATGAAAAACTGTTTTTT	CASSPPIATNEKLFF
TRBV5-4	.	TRBJ2-2	.	TGTGCCAGCACTCCCTCCCGCAGACTCAACACCGGGGAGCTGTTTTTT	CASTPSRRLNTGELFF
TRBV19	.	TRBJ2-1	.	TGTGCCAGTAGTATTAGAAACAATGAGCAGTTCTTC	CASSIRNNEQFF
TRBV7-2	.	TRBJ2-1	.	TGTGCCAGCAGTCATCCGGGGAGACGTGAGCAGTTCTTC	CASSHPGRREQFF
TRBV5-4	.	TRBJ1-1	.	TGTGCCAGCAGCTTGGCAGGGGCGAGGAACACTGAAGCTTTCTTT	CASSLAGARNTEAFF
TRBV9	TRBD1	TRBJ2-6	.	TGTGCCAGCAGCGCCAGGGGGCGCTCTGGGGCCAACGTCCTGACTTTC	CASSARGRSGANVLTF
TRBV30	.	TRBJ2-5	once	TGTGCCTGGAGGACGGGGAGAGAGACCCAGTACTTC	CAWRTGRETQYF
TRBV2	.	TRBJ1-4	.	TGTGCCAGCAGAGAGACGGGGCAGGGGTTCCTTCCAGTTTTT	CASRETGQGFLPVF
TRBV25-1	.	TRBJ1-4	.	TGTGCCAGCAGTGAATGGCCCGCAACTAATGAAAAACTGTTTTTT	CASSEWPATNEKLFF
TRBV3-1/TRBV3-2	.	TRBJ2-1	.	TGTGCCAGCAGCGGCGGACTTGGGAGATCCTACAATGAGCAGTTCTTC	CASSGGLGRSYNEQFF
TRBV2	TRBD1	TRBJ1-4	.	TGTGCCAGCAGGCCCCGGGACAGGGCAATACGAGAAAAACTGTTTTTT	CASRPRDRAIREKLFF
TRBV5-6	.	TRBJ2-2	.	TGTGCCAGCAGCTTGCGTAGCGGCACCGGGGAGCTGTTTTTT	CASSLRSGTGELFF
TRBV7-2	TRBD1	TRBJ1-2	.	TGTGCCAGCAGCTTAGGATATGGACAGGGGTATGGCTACACCTTC	CASSLGYGQGYGYTF
TRBV3-1/TRBV3-2	TRBD1	TRBJ1-2	.	TGTGCCAGCAGACATGGACAGGTCCTAAACTATGGCTACACCTTC	CASRHGQVLNYGYTF
TRBV5-4	.	TRBJ2-1	.	TGTGCCAGCAGCCTGGCCTCGGGGGACCACAATGAGCAGTTCTTC	CASSLASGDHNEQFF
TRBV2	TRBD2	TRBJ2-1	.	TGTGCCAGCAGTGCCACTAGCGGGGGGGCTAAGGAGCAGTTCTTC	CASSATSGGAKEQFF
TRBV5-1	.	TRBJ1-3	.	TGCGCCAGCAGCTCTGTCGGGATATCCGGAAACACCATATATTTT	CASSSVGISGNTIYF
TRBV20-1	TRBD2	TRBJ2-3	.	TGCAGTGCTAGTGCTAGCGGGGGTACAGATACGCAGTATTTT	CSASASGGTDTQYF
TRBV13	.	TRBJ2-2	.	TGTGCCAGCAGCCCCGGGACAAAGAACACCGGGGAGCTGTTTTTT	CASSPGTKNTGELFF
TRBV27	.	TRBJ2-1	.	TGTGCCAGCAGGTCCCTCGGGGAGCAGTTCTTC	CASRSLGEQFF
TRBV21-1	.	TRBJ2-3	.	TGTGCCAGCAGCCTAAAAAAGCACTATAGGGAGGGGACAGATACGCAGTATTTT	CASSLKKHYREGTDTQYF
TRBV7-6	.	TRBJ1-3	.	TGTGCCAGCAGCTTAGAACCGGGACATACCCGCTCTGGAAACACCATATATTTT	CASSLEPGHTRSGNTIYF
TRBV5-4	.	TRBJ1-2	.	TGTGCCAGCAGCTGGGGGGATCCGCTTTCTGGCTACACCTTC	CASSWGDPLSGYTF
TRBV7-9	.	TRBJ1-2	.	TGTGCCAGCAGCACAGGCGGGGGTTTCTATGGCTACACCTTC	CASSTGGGFYGYTF
TRBV5-1	.	TRBJ1-3	.	TGCGCCAGCAGCTCAGAATTACAGGGAGGAAACACCATATATTTT	CASSSELQGGNTIYF
TRBV14	.	TRBJ1-2	.	TGTGCCAGCAGCCAAGGGATTGGGAGGGGCATCTATGGCTACACCTTC	CASSQGIGRGIYGYTF
TRBV7-8	.	TRBJ2-2	.	TGTGCCAGCAGCTTTGGGGCAACCGGGGAGCTGTTTTTT	CASSFGATGELFF
TRBV6-1	TRBD2	TRBJ2-5	.	TGTGCCAGCAGTGAACTAGCGGGGGGGAGGGAGACCCAGTACTTC	CASSELAGGRETQYF
TRBV18	TRBD1	TRBJ2-7	.	TGTGCCAGCTCACCACGGGACAGGGGGAACGAGCAGTACTTC	CASSPRDRGNEQYF
TRBV6-6	.	TRBJ2-7	.	TGTGCCAGCAGTCTCACCTACGAGCAGTACTTC	CASSLTYEQYF
TRBV6-5	.	TRBJ2-1	.	TGTGCCAGCCGGAACCTCGGGTACAATGAGCAGTTCTTC	CASRNLGYNEQFF
TRBV4-2	.	TRBJ1-2	.	TGTGCCAGCAGCCAAGATCGCGGGCCTGGCTACACCTTC	CASSQDRGPGYTF
TRBV3-1/TRBV3-2	.	TRBJ1-5	.	TGTGCCAGCAGCCAAGATTTGACAGAGAATCAGCCCCAGCATTTT	CASSQDLTENQPQHF
TRBV29-1	TRBD1	TRBJ1-2	once	TGCAGCGTTGAGACAGGGGGCATTGGCTACACCTTC	CSVETGGIGYTF
TRBV4-3	TRBD1	TRBJ1-4	.	TGCGCCAGCAGCCAGGAAGGGGACAGGATGGGGGAAAAACTGTTTTTT	CASSQEGDRMGEKLFF
TRBV19	.	TRBJ1-1	.	TGTGCCAGTAGTAGCGGCACTGAAGCTTTCTTT	CASSSGTEAFF
TRBV9	TRBD1	TRBJ1-1	few	TGTGCCAGCAGCGTGCGACCGGGACAGGGGGAAGCTTTCTTT	CASSVRPGQGEAFF
TRBV19	.	TRBJ1-2	.	TGTGCCAGTAGTATAGGCAGGGAAGGGGGCTACACCTTC	CASSIGREGGYTF